In its sample, the clone carrying this T cell receptor beta chain was seen a few times. Its target is not known. CDR1 and CDR2 from the germline V gene are SGHNT and YYREEE (reference sequence). The V segment lost 4 bases and the J segment 1 base; nucleotides outside the gene matches: 1. CDR3 size: 14 residues. The record originates from a study of beta chain features in type 1 diabetes. Study outcomes and limitations: TCRB CDR3 length was moderately but significantly reduced in all four CD4+ subsets of Type 1 diabetes patients.

As every portion of the isolated RNA was reverse transcribed, the sequencing read expressed TCRB transcripts. TCRdb keeps only in-frame clones here, not all; method: immunoSEQ multiplex PCR. The sample holds 150,000 to 170,000 clones, about 8.5% seen once. The sequencing sample was made of central memory CD4+ T cells from blood. The source is a man in his late teens or twenties in good health. V is TRBV5-4 and J is TRBJ2-2; 7 nucleotides match TRBD1. CDR3 region: CASSRDRNTGELFF. As DNA, the CDR3 is TGTGCCAGCAGCCGGGACAGGAACACCGGGGAGCTGTTTTTT.